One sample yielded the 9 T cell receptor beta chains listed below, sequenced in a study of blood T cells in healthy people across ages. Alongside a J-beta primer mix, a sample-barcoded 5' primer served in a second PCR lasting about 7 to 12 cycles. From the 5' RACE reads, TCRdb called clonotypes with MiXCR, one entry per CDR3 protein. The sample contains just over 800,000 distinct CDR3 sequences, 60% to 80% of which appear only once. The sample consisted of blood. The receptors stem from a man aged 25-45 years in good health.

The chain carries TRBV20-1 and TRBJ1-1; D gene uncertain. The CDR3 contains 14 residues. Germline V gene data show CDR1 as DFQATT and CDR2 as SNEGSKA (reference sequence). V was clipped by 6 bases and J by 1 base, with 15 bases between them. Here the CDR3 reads CSARVEGRNTEAFF. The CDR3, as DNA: TGCAGTGCGAGGGTCGAGGGCCGGAACACTGAAGCTTTCTTT.

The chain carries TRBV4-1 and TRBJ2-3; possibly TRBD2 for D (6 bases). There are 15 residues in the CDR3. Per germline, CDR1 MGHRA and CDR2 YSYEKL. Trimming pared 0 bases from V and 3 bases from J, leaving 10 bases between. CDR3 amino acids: CASSQEGGTTDTQYF. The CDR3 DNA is TGCGCCAGCAGCCAAGAGGGGGGAACGACAGATACGCAGTATTTT.

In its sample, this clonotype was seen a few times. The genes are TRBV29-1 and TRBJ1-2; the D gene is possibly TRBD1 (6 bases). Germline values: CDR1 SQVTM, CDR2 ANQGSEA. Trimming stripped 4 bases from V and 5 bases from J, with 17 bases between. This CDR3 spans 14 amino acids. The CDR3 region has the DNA TGCAGCGTTGCCCTATTGGGGCAGGGGTATGGCTACACCTTC. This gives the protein CSVALLGQGYGYTF.

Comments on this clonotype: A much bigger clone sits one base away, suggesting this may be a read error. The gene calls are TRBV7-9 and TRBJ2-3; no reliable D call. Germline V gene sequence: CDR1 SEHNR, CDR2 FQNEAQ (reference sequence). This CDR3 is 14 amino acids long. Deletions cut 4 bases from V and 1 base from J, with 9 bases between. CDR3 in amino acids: CASSSPARTDTQYF. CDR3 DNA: TGTGCCAGCAGCTCCCCAGCGCGCACAGATACGCAGTATTTT. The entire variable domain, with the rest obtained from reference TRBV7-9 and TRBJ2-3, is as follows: DTGVSQNPRHKITKRGQNVTFRCDPISEHNRLYWYRQTLGQGPEFLTYFQNEAQLEKSRLLSDRFSAERPKGSFSTLEIQRTEQGDSAMYLCASSSPARTDTQYFGPGTRLTVL.

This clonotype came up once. CDR3 nucleotides: TGTGCCAGCAGTGACATAAACAGATACAATGAGCAGTTCTTC. This gives the protein CASSDINRYNEQFF. V usage is TRBV6-5 and J usage is TRBJ2-1; D ambiguous. The length of the CDR3 is 14 residues. CDR1 MNHEY and CDR2 SVGAGI come from the germline V gene. V was clipped by 5 bases and J by 4 bases, with 12 bases between them.

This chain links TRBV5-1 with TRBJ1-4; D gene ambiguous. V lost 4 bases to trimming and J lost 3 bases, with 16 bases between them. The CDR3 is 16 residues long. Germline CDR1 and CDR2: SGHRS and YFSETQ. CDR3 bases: TGCGCCAGCAGCAAAGGACGTACGCTGGCTAATGAAAAACTGTTTTTT. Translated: CASSKGRTLANEKLFF.

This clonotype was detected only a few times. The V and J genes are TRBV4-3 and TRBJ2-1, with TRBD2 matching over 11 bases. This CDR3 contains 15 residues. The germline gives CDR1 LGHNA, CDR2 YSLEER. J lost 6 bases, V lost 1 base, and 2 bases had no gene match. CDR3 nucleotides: TGCGCCAGCAGCCAAGTAACTAGCGGGGGCAATGAGCAGTTCTTC. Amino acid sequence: CASSQVTSGGNEQFF.

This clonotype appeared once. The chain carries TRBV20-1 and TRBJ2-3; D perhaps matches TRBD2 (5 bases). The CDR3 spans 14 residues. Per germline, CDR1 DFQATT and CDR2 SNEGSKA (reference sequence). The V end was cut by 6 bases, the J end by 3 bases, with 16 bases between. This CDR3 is CSAPPDGNTDTQYF. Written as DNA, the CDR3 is TGCAGTGCCCCCCCGGACGGGAATACAGATACGCAGTATTTT.

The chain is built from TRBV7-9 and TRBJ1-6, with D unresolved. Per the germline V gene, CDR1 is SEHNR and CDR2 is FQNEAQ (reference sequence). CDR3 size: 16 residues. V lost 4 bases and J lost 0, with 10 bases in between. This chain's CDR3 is CASSSTTSSYNSPLHF. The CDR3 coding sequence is TGTGCCAGCAGCTCGACAACCAGCTCCTATAATTCACCCCTCCACTTT.